The text below deals with one T cell receptor (beta chain). This clone was recorded a few times. The target of this receptor is not known. No base quality values were provided; no much bigger clone lies one nucleotide off. The record originates from a study of blood T cell repertoires in COVID-19 (dated by TCRdb to about 2020). About the investigation overall: Collaborator samples came from the United States, Italy and Spain and covered acute and convalescent phases of COVID-19. The material from the prospective study consisted of cDNA or gDNA derived from T cells, B-cell-depleted T cells, or PBMCs. The dataset comprised deeply sampled blood TCRbeta repertoires from subjects exposed to, actively infected with, or recovered from COVID-19. A freely available public database, intended as a resource for researchers studying the immune response to SARS-CoV-2, is where the repertoires were released. Samples were obtained from the ongoing ImmuneRACE study (first 160 participants) and from 1,254 subjects provided by 6 global collaborators. The sample metadata nearly always contained a de-identified subject ID, COVID-19 status, age in years and sex. HLA class I and class II types, where available, came from metadata supplied by the sample provider rather than from assay-based typing.

General findings and caveats noted by the study authors: Clinical and demographic metadata were provided uncurated, with the amount varying by source and participant.

V is cut by 6 bases and J by 3 bases, and the space between the germline ends is 12 bases. Including cysteine and phenylalanine, the CDR3 has 14 amino acids. Just the 42-base CDR3 DNA is kept, in frame starting at base 1. The germline V gene (reference sequence) yields MNHEY for CDR1 and SMNVEV for CDR2. The collaborating institutions used their own protocols to collect whole blood in K2EDTA tubes. For TCRbeta analysis, collaborator samples were shipped as frozen whole blood, as isolated PBMCs, or as DNA extracted from either sample type. TCRbeta CDR3 regions were amplified from genomic DNA by means of the immunoSEQ Assay, a bias-controlled multiplex PCR. On the study's bioinformatics: The number of nucleated cells in each sample was estimated by amplification of reference gene primers within the assay. To quantify the absolute abundance of each unique TCRbeta CDR3 rearrangement, sequence reads were collapsed and filtered. For each sample, productive Simpson clonality was calculated as the square root of Simpson's diversity index over productive rearrangements. TCRdb mirrors the immuneACCESS table, restricted to in-frame sequences. Some clones are absent from its copies; in checked studies, under half trace to an unresolved V gene, and the reason for the others is unknown. That table is the source of V, J and clone size, and D and trimming were worked out from the DNA. This sample lists approximately 210,000 clones; over 80% were detected once. The ten largest clones take up approximately 5.4% of the sample.

This chain joins TRBV27 to TRBJ1-5; the D segment cannot be called with confidence. The sequenced material came from peripheral blood. This clonotype originated in a human donor in a cohort sampled during active COVID-19. The DNA reads TGTGCCAGCAGCCCAATGGCGGTCAATCAGCCCCAGCATTTT. The translation is CASSPMAVNQPQHF.